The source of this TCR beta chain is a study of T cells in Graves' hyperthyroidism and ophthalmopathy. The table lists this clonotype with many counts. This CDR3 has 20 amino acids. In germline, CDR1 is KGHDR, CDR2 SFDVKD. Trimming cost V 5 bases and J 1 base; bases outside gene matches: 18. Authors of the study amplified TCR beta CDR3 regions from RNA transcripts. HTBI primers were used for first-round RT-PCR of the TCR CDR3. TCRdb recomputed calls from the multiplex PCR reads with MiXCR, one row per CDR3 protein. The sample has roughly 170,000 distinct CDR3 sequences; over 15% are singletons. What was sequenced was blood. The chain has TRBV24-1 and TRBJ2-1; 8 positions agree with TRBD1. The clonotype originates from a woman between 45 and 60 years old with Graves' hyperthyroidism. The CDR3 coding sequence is TGTGCCACCAGTGGGAACCCAGGGGGCGCGACGATTTATTCCTACAATGAGCAGTTCTTC. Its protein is CATSGNPGGATIYSYNEQFF.